The present entry profiles one T cell receptor beta chain with its context. These data come from a study of CD8 T cells in Susac syndrome. The CDR3 extends over 13 amino acids. The germline V and J ends were trimmed by 4 bases and 2 bases, with 12 bases remaining between them. Looked up from germline, CDR1 is SQVTM and CDR2 is ANQGSEA. RNA was extracted with the RNeasy kit, and a quantity of roughly 0.45 to 1 ug was reverse transcribed using random hexamers. One entry per CDR3 protein results from TCRdb running MiXCR on the immunoSEQ multiplex PCR reads. The profile shows around 100,000 distinct CDR3 sequences, around 95% of them singletons.

The clonotype comes from a human donor with Susac syndrome. The material sequenced was CD8+ T cells from PBMCs. The chain links TRBV29-1 to TRBJ2-7, with D perhaps TRBD1 or TRBD2 (6 bases each). This CDR3 reads CSVVARGAYEQYF. Here the CDR3 DNA reads TGCAGCGTTGTGGCTAGGGGGGCCTACGAGCAGTACTTC.